This T cell receptor beta chain was captured by sequencing in a study of CD8+CD57+ T cells in acquired aplastic anemia. Study in general: DNA per sorted CD4+ or CD8+ sample ranged roughly 0.17 to 27.4 ug, averaging about 3 ug.

According to the study, genomic DNA was the template for TCR beta VDJ and CDR3 profiling. TCRdb called the reads again in MiXCR, with one record for every CDR3 protein. The table includes about 180,000 distinct CDR3 sequences, around 45% detected once. Findings and limits, study-wide: Some 27 CD8+ CDR3 sequences were shared between patients and controls. For CD8+ Simpson's diversity, patients and controls showed no significant difference.

Trimming removed 5 bases at V and 7 bases at J, with 19 bases between. Per germline, CDR1 MGHRA and CDR2 YSYEKL. CDR3 length: 15 residues. This clonotype showed up many times. Its antigen is as yet unknown. The sample comprised sorted CD4+, CD8+, or CD8+CD57+ T cells (not recorded which) from PBMCs. The origin of this receptor is a human donor in good health. This chain connects TRBV4-1 to TRBJ2-3; D possibly uses TRBD1 or TRBD2 (5 bases each). The CDR3 loop is CASSAPPRGMNTQYF. The CDR3 DNA is TGCGCCAGCAGCGCACCACCACGGGGCATGAATACGCAGTATTTT.